This entry lists 28 T cell receptor beta chains sequenced from one sample in a study of CD8+CD57+ T cells in acquired aplastic anemia. Only patients with CD8+CD57+ cell expansion on flow cytometry were chosen for sequencing. TCR beta VDJ and CDR3 profiling used genomic DNA as template. MiXCR was run by TCRdb on the reads, yielding one entry per CDR3 protein. In the table there are approximately 170,000 distinct CDR3 sequences, roughly 50% of which are singletons. The source material was sorted CD4+, CD8+, or CD8+CD57+ T cells (not recorded which) from PBMCs. These receptors were obtained from a human donor with aplastic anemia.

This clonotype was recorded at least ten times. The CDR3, as DNA: TGTGCCTCCAAGGGGGGTACACAAGAGACCCAGTACTTC. The encoded protein is CASKGGTQETQYF. The rearrangement links TRBV11-3 to TRBJ2-5; the D call may be TRBD1 or TRBD2 (6 bases each). Germline assignment: CDR1 SGHNT and CDR2 YENEEA. The CDR3 consists of 13 residues. Trimming shortened V by 11 bases and J by 2 bases, and 15 bases separated the two germline ends.

The chain links TRBV25-1 to TRBJ2-1; a possible D gene is TRBD2 (6 bases). Per the germline V gene, CDR1 is MGHDK and CDR2 is SYGVNS. V gave up 4 bases and J gave up 1 base, with 8 bases separating them. CDR3 length equals 14 residues. CDR3 nucleotides: TGTGCCAGCAGTGCAAGCGGGTCCTACAATGAGCAGTTCTTC. It is translated as CASSASGSYNEQFF.

V usage is TRBV10-3 and J usage is TRBJ2-3; unclear D gene. The CDR3 is 13 amino acids. Germline V CDR1 and CDR2: ENHRY, SYGVKD. Trimming shortened V by 7 bases and J by 2 bases, and 10 bases separated the two germline ends. CDR3 residues: CAINRVPTDTQYF. The CDR3 DNA is TGTGCCATCAATAGGGTTCCCACAGATACGCAGTATTTT.

This chain connects TRBV2 to TRBJ2-7, with D maybe TRBD1 (6 bases). Germline-derived CDR1 and CDR2 are SNHLY and FYNNEI. V lost 8 bases and J 5 bases, leaving 16 bases between the germline ends. This CDR3 comprises 13 residues. The CDR3 sequence: CASCTGQGNEQYV. CDR3 DNA sequence: TGTGCCAGCTGTACCGGGCAGGGGAACGAGCAGTACGTC.

The CDR3 is CSPDRGQADTQYF. CDR3 sequence (DNA): TGCAGTCCAGACAGGGGCCAGGCAGATACGCAGTATTTT. This chain links TRBV20-1 with TRBJ2-3, with TRBD1 matching 8 bases. The CDR3 runs to 13 residues. J was trimmed by 4 bases and V by 8 bases; bases with no gene match: 8. Looked up from germline, CDR1 is DFQATT and CDR2 is SNEGSKA (reference sequence).

This clonotype was detected many times. The genes are TRBV20-1 and TRBJ2-1; D is perhaps TRBD2 (5 bases). Per germline, CDR1 DFQATT and CDR2 SNEGSKA (reference sequence). Trimming shortened V by 3 bases and J by 0 bases, and 9 bases separated the two germline ends. This CDR3 contains 14 residues. The DNA for the CDR3 is TGCAGTGCTAGGATCCTAGCCTCCTACAATGAGCAGTTCTTC. Protein sequence: CSARILASYNEQFF.

V and J are TRBV19 and TRBJ2-5, with a weak D call TRBD1 (5 bases). CDR1 is LNHDA, CDR2 SQIVND, per germline (reference sequence). The CDR3 contains 15 residues. The V end lost 4 bases, the J end lost 5 bases, and 17 bases lay between the germline ends. The CDR3 region is CASSTRQWAWETQYF. The DNA of the CDR3 is TGTGCCAGTAGTACTCGACAGTGGGCGTGGGAGACCCAGTACTTC.

The count of this clonotype is one. CDR3 residues: CASSLVVTSGRRLGNEQFF. The CDR3 region has the DNA TGTGCCAGCAGCTTAGTAGTGACTAGCGGGAGACGATTGGGTAATGAGCAGTTCTTC. The gene calls are TRBV11-1 and TRBJ2-1; 12 nucleotides agree with TRBD2. The CDR3 sequence is 19 residues long. Looked up from germline, CDR1 is SGHAT and CDR2 is FQDESV (reference sequence). The junction had 14 bases not matched to a gene; V was cut back by 1 base and J by 7 bases.

In its sample, this clonotype was seen many times. The J gene is TRBJ1-2, the V gene TRBV20-1; no clear D gene. V shed 5 bases and J shed 6 bases, with 19 bases lying between them. Germline CDR1 reads DFQATT; CDR2 reads SNEGSKA (reference sequence). The CDR3 runs 14 residues. The CDR3 nucleotides read TGCAGTGCTCGGCGAAGCCTTAACGGGCATGGCTACACCTTC. It specifies CSARRSLNGHGYTF.

This clonotype was counted many times. V and J are TRBV12-3 or TRBV12-4 and TRBJ2-3, with 7 bases lining up with TRBD1. The V gene end was trimmed by 6 bases and the J gene end by 0 bases; junction bases not matched to a gene: 6. This CDR3 has 15 residues. The CDR3 sequence is CASSPSQGSTDTQYF. The CDR3 nucleotides read TGTGCCAGCAGCCCCTCACAGGGGAGCACAGATACGCAGTATTTT.

There are many counts of this clonotype. J is TRBJ1-2 and V is TRBV7-7, with TRBD1 matching over 9 bases. V dropped 5 bases and J dropped 8; count of bases not matched to a gene: 12. The CDR3 contains 15 residues. Germline V lookup: CDR1 SSHAT, CDR2 FNYEAQ (reference sequence). CDR3 sequence reads: CASSPLGTGRVGYTF. CDR3 DNA sequence: TGTGCCAGCAGCCCATTAGGGACAGGGAGAGTCGGCTACACCTTC.

The chain links TRBV5-1 to TRBJ2-1, with 11 bases that match TRBD2. The ends lost 4 bases at V and 6 bases at J; junction bases unmatched: 6. Germline lookup yields CDR1 SGHRS and CDR2 YFSETQ. The CDR3 consists of 15 residues. CDR3 amino acids: CASSVHLAGGNEQFF. CDR3 DNA: TGCGCCAGCAGCGTGCACCTAGCGGGGGGCAATGAGCAGTTCTTC.

This chain joins TRBV15 and TRBJ2-7; D is uncertain. This CDR3 is built from 15 residues. Trimming cost V 0 bases and J 4 bases, with 13 bases left between them. The germline gives CDR1 LNHNV, CDR2 YYDKDF (reference sequence). CDR3 DNA sequence: TGTGCCACCAGCAGAGAAGGTGGCAGTGGGTACGAGCAGTACTTC. It codes for CATSREGGSGYEQYF. Using reference TRBV15 and TRBJ2-7 for the parts outside the CDR3, the full variable domain is DAMVIQNPRYQVTQFGKPVTLSCSQTLNHNVMYWYQQKSSQAPKLLFHYYDKDFNNEADTPDNFQSRRPNTSFCFLDIRSPGLGDTAMYLCATSREGGSGYEQYFGPGTRLTVT.

This clonotype was found once. V and J are TRBV12-3 or TRBV12-4 and TRBJ1-5, with D uncertain. The CDR3 totals 14 residues. The V gene lost 2 bases and the J gene lost 5 bases, with 10 bases spanning the gap. The CDR3 DNA follows: TGTGCCAGCAGTTTAAGGCCAGGCGATCAGCCCCAGCATTTT. Its protein is CASSLRPGDQPQHF.

The chain uses TRBV20-1 and TRBJ1-6; TRBD1 aligns across 9 bases. The CDR3 is 15 amino acids. Germline loops: CDR1 DFQATT, CDR2 SNEGSKA (reference sequence). The J segment lost 8 bases and the V segment lost 3 bases, leaving 8 bases of the junction unmatched. Here the CDR3 DNA reads TGCAGTGCTAGGCGCACAGGGGGCGGTGATTCACCCCTCCACTTT. This translates into CSARRTGGGDSPLHF.

This clonotype was detected ten times or more. The chain is built from TRBV12-3 or TRBV12-4 and TRBJ2-1; a possible D gene is TRBD2 (5 bases). CDR3 length: 15 residues. V was clipped by 5 bases and J by 3 bases, with 14 bases between them. CDR3 region: CASSPSGAGYNEQFF. In DNA form, the CDR3 reads TGTGCCAGCAGTCCGAGCGGAGCAGGCTACAATGAGCAGTTCTTC.

This clonotype was seen more than once but under ten times. This rearrangement joins TRBV20-1 to TRBJ2-5; 13 nucleotides match TRBD2. CDR1 is DFQATT and CDR2 is SNEGSKA in the germline V gene (reference sequence). With 0 bases clipped from V and 0 bases from J, the junction kept 1 base outside the gene matches. This CDR3 has 16 residues. The CDR3: CSAREGLAGYQETQYF. The CDR3 nucleotides read TGCAGTGCTAGAGAGGGACTAGCGGGATACCAAGAGACCCAGTACTTC.

The CDR3 loop is CASSPKGSRGEAFF. CDR3 nucleotides: TGTGCCAGCAGCCCAAAAGGGTCACGGGGCGAAGCTTTCTTT. V is TRBV5-6 and J is TRBJ1-1; D is possibly TRBD1 (5 bases). The CDR3 runs 14 residues. Germline-derived CDR1 and CDR2 are SGHDT and YYEEEE. V was clipped by 4 bases and J by 8 bases, with 18 bases between them.

Of note for this clonotype: This may come from a read error, since a much larger clone is one base off. The conserved closing phenylalanine or tryptophan is absent in this CDR3, likely reflecting a read error. The chain employs TRBV5-1 and TRBJ1-1, with D possibly TRBD1 on 5 matching bases. CDR1 and CDR2 from the germline V gene are SGHRS and YFSETQ. V lost 0 bases to trimming and J lost 7 bases, with 16 bases between them. This CDR3 has 15 residues. The CDR3 nucleotides read TGCGCCAGCAGCTTGGGGGGGACTAGGGTCGGTGAAGCTTTCCTT. This translates into CASSLGGTRVGEAFL.

This clonotype showed up just once. The V gene is TRBV11-2, the J gene TRBJ1-6; TRBD1 is a possible D gene (6 bases). This CDR3 region has 16 residues. The V gene's germline CDR1 is SGHAT and CDR2 FQNNGV. V gave up 5 bases and J gave up 11 bases, with 22 bases separating them. CDR3 DNA sequence: TGTGCCAGCAGCGTGCCTGGGCCGGGACATATGCCACCCCTCCACTTT. Protein product: CASSVPGPGHMPPLHF.

CDR3 DNA sequence: TGTGCCAGCTCACCCGACTTAGTCAATGAGCAGTTCTTC. It is translated as CASSPDLVNEQFF. The rearrangement links TRBV18 to TRBJ2-1, with D uncertain. V gave up 3 bases and J gave up 6 bases, with 9 bases separating them. The CDR3 spans 13 residues. Germline CDR1 KGHSH, CDR2 LQKENI.

A note on this clonotype: A single base separates this from a much larger clone, so it may be a read error. The chain joins TRBV5-6 to TRBJ1-4; D perhaps matches TRBD1 (5 bases). Trimming cost V 2 bases and J 7 bases, with 12 bases left between them. There are 14 residues in the CDR3. CDR1 is SGHDT and CDR2 is YYEEEE in the germline V gene. In DNA, the CDR3 is TGTGCCAGCAGCTTCCAGGGTCGGGGTGAAAAACTGTTTTTT. Its protein product is CASSFQGRGEKLFF.

This clonotype was counted at least ten times. This sequence joins TRBV19 and TRBJ1-5; D unresolved. Germline V gives CDR1 LNHDA, CDR2 SQIVND (reference sequence). Deletions cut 3 bases from V and 0 bases from J, with 15 bases between. This CDR3 has 17 residues. The CDR3 protein is CASSIGGGLTSNQPQHF. CDR3 sequence (DNA): TGTGCCAGTAGTATTGGAGGAGGGCTCACTAGCAATCAGCCCCAGCATTTT.

The chain links TRBV15 to TRBJ2-5; the D call may be TRBD1 or TRBD2 (6 bases each). The CDR3 contains 16 residues. CDR1 is LNHNV and CDR2 is YYDKDF in the germline V gene (reference sequence). Between the trimmed V and J ends, which lost 5 bases and 5 bases, there was a span of 21 bases. CDR3 sequence (DNA): TGTGCCACCAGCTCTTCAGGGGCGGGATACCGGGAGACCCAGTACTTC. Its protein is CATSSSGAGYRETQYF. Looking up the rest from reference TRBV15 and TRBJ2-5 gives the full variable domain: DAMVIQNPRYQVTQFGKPVTLSCSQTLNHNVMYWYQQKSSQAPKLLFHYYDKDFNNEADTPDNFQSRRPNTSFCFLDIRSPGLGDTAMYLCATSSSGAGYRETQYFGPGTRLLVL.

This chain uses TRBV24-1 with TRBJ2-1, with 11 bases identical to TRBD1. The CDR3 covers 16 residues. Germline V gene lookup returns CDR1 KGHDR and CDR2 SFDVKD. V dropped 3 bases and J dropped 5; count of bases not matched to a gene: 5. The CDR3 loop reads CATSDPGTGGDNEQFF. DNA for the CDR3: TGTGCCACCAGTGATCCAGGGACAGGGGGTGACAATGAGCAGTTCTTC.

The chain recombines TRBV10-3 with TRBJ2-2; TRBD2 might be the D (6 bases). CDR3 length: 14 amino acids. Trimming removed 4 bases at V and 6 bases at J, with 12 bases between. The germline V gene has CDR1 ENHRY and CDR2 SYGVKD. This chain's CDR3 is CAISAGTWAGELFF. For the CDR3, the DNA is TGTGCCATCAGTGCAGGGACTTGGGCCGGGGAGCTGTTTTTT.

This clonotype was seen a handful of times. Given a much more abundant clone one base away, this may be a read error. The chain links TRBV20-1 to TRBJ2-7; perhaps TRBD2 as D (8 bases). This CDR3 spans 12 amino acids. Trimming shortened V by 6 bases and J by 3 bases, and 12 bases separated the two germline ends. Germline assignment: CDR1 DFQATT and CDR2 SNEGSKA (reference sequence). The CDR3 sequence: CSARGDSYEQYF. The DNA of the CDR3 is TGCAGTGCGCGGGGGGACAGCTACGAGCAGTACTTC.

The sample holds many counts of this clonotype. The V and J genes are TRBV20-1 and TRBJ2-1; TRBD1 aligns across 7 bases. The CDR3 spans 14 residues. Unmatched junction bases numbered 10, after V lost 6 bases and J lost 5 bases. Germline-derived CDR1 and CDR2 are DFQATT and SNEGSKA (reference sequence). The CDR3 loop is CSALGGAGDNEQFF. The DNA for the CDR3 is TGCAGTGCCCTAGGGGGCGCGGGCGACAATGAGCAGTTCTTC.